These 32 T cell receptor beta chains were sequenced from one sample in a study of blood T cell repertoires in COVID-19. Profiling relied on immunoSEQ multiplex PCR, and the TCRdb table lists in-frame clones only, not all of them. The sample consists of about 280,000 clones, 80% to 90% of them appearing once. The sequenced sample was PBMCs or T cells enriched from blood (not recorded which). These receptors originate from a woman aged 25 to 39 with acute COVID-19.

The J gene is TRBJ2-7, the V gene TRBV28; 10 nucleotides match TRBD2. V shed 6 bases, J shed 5 bases, and the junction held 10 bases outside the gene matches. Germline V lookup: CDR1 MDHEN, CDR2 SYDVKM. The CDR3 totals 15 residues. The CDR3 region is CASSSQAGGPNEQYF. CDR3 DNA: TGTGCCAGCAGCTCTCAAGCGGGAGGGCCCAACGAGCAGTACTTC.

This chain connects TRBV5-4 to TRBJ2-7, with 11 bases lining up with TRBD2. The CDR3 consists of 16 residues. Germline-derived CDR1 and CDR2 are SGHNT and YYREEE (reference sequence). The trim removed 4 bases at V and 2 bases at J, leaving 8 bases unmatched. CDR3 sequence reads: CASSKGLADDPYEQYF. For the CDR3, the DNA is TGTGCCAGCAGCAAGGGACTAGCGGACGATCCCTACGAGCAGTACTTC.

This chain uses TRBV9 with TRBJ1-4; the D gene is possibly TRBD1 (6 bases). The germline V gene encodes CDR1 SGDLS and CDR2 YYNGEE. V was shortened by 4 bases and J by 2 bases, with 18 bases between the two germline ends. CDR3 length: 17 amino acids. The DNA of the CDR3 is TGTGCCAGCAGCCAGAACGCCAGGGGCTCGACTAATGAAAAACTGTTTTTT. It yields the protein CASSQNARGSTNEKLFF.

V gene TRBV27 combines with J gene TRBJ2-7, with D perhaps matching TRBD1 (6 bases). The length of the CDR3 is 11 residues. In germline, CDR1 is MNHEY, CDR2 SMNVEV (reference sequence). The germline V and J ends were trimmed by 8 bases and 3 bases, with 8 bases remaining between them. The CDR3 DNA is TGTGCCAGCGGACAGCGCTACGAGCAGTACTTC. Translating gives CASGQRYEQYF.

The chain joins TRBV28 to TRBJ2-4, with TRBD2 as a possible D gene (6 bases). The germline V gene has CDR1 MDHEN and CDR2 SYDVKM. This CDR3 region has 17 residues. With 6 bases removed from V and 1 base from J, the gap between germline ends came to 19 bases. CDR3 region: CASSSSPYGSAKNIQYF. Here the CDR3 DNA reads TGTGCCAGCAGCAGTTCCCCCTACGGGAGTGCCAAAAACATTCAGTACTTC.

V and J are TRBV28 and TRBJ2-7; 8 positions match TRBD1. V gave up 8 bases and J gave up 2 bases; unmatched junction bases: 8. The germline V gene has CDR1 MDHEN and CDR2 SYDVKM. CDR3 size: 14 residues. DNA of the CDR3: TGTGCCAGCTCCACGGGGACAGGAGCCTACGAGCAGTACTTC. Its protein product is CASSTGTGAYEQYF.

The V gene is TRBV7-6, the J gene TRBJ2-6; TRBD1 matches 12 bases. This CDR3 has 17 amino acids. Looked up from germline, CDR1 is SGHVS and CDR2 is FNYEAQ. After removal of 6 bases from V and 2 bases from J, the junction contained 5 bases not matched to a gene. The CDR3 here is CASSSRDRGPGANVLTF. As DNA, the CDR3 is TGTGCCAGCAGTTCCCGGGACAGGGGGCCTGGGGCCAACGTCCTGACTTTC.

This clone was observed once. The J gene is TRBJ1-2, the V gene TRBV28; TRBD1 aligns across 10 bases. The germline CDR1 and CDR2 sequences are MDHEN and SYDVKM. Germline trimming cut 6 bases from V and 6 bases from J; bases unmatched to any gene: 10. This CDR3 is 15 amino acids long. The CDR3 DNA reads TGTGCCAGCAGCGCACCGGGACAGGGGTTAGATGGCTACACCTTC. It specifies CASSAPGQGLDGYTF.

A remark on this clone: Its ends do not fully match the called genes, so a read error is possible. V gene TRBV6-5 combines with J gene TRBJ2-7; 7 nucleotides match TRBD1. The CDR3 extends over 12 amino acids. CDR1 MNHEY and CDR2 SVGAGI come from the germline V gene. CDR3 coding DNA: TGTGCCAGCAGCACGGACAGGTCCTTGTACCACTTC. Amino acids: CASSTDRSLYHF.

The genes are TRBV4-1 and TRBJ2-5; TRBD1 agrees at 8 bases. This CDR3 has 17 residues. Germline V lookup: CDR1 MGHRA, CDR2 YSYEKL. After removal of 0 bases from V and 5 bases from J, the junction contained 11 bases not matched to a gene. The CDR3 is CASSQEFGQGAQETQYF. The CDR3 nucleotides read TGCGCCAGCAGCCAAGAATTTGGACAGGGCGCACAGGAGACCCAGTACTTC.

The rearrangement joins TRBV2 to TRBJ2-3; D is possibly TRBD1 (6 bases). This CDR3 spans 13 amino acids. The germline V gene encodes CDR1 SNHLY and CDR2 FYNNEI. V was shortened by 6 bases and J by 2 bases, with 9 bases between the two germline ends. The CDR3 sequence: CASRRGSTDTQYF. The DNA for the CDR3 is TGTGCCAGCAGAAGGGGGTCCACAGATACGCAGTATTTT.

J is TRBJ2-3 and V is TRBV28; D remains ambiguous. Trimming cost V 4 bases and J 1 base, with 9 bases left between them. The CDR3 is 14 amino acids. Germline V gene sequence: CDR1 MDHEN, CDR2 SYDVKM. The CDR3, as DNA: TGTGCCAGCAGTTCTGAACGGGGCACAGATACGCAGTATTTT. Amino acid sequence: CASSSERGTDTQYF. The full variable domain, with the rest looked up from reference TRBV28 and TRBJ2-3, is DVKVTQSSRYLVKRTGEKVFLECVQDMDHENMFWYRQDPGLGLRLIYFSYDVKMKEKGDIPEGYSVSREKKERFSLILESASTNQTSMYLCASSSERGTDTQYFGPGTRLTVL.

The chain combines TRBV3-1 (or the pseudogene TRBV3-2) with TRBJ2-3; 8 bases agree with TRBD1. The CDR3 is 14 residues long. Unmatched junction bases numbered 2, after V lost 5 bases and J lost 1 base. CDR1 and CDR2 (germline): LGHDT, YNNKEL (reference sequence). In nucleotides, the CDR3 is TGTGCCAGCAGCTCGACAGGGGGCACAGATACGCAGTATTTT. Its protein product is CASSSTGGTDTQYF.

A word on this clone: This same CDR3 is encoded by further DNA sequences in the sample. The chain combines TRBV7-2 with TRBJ2-7, with TRBD2 identical over 13 bases. This CDR3 comprises 16 residues. The germline V gene has CDR1 SGHTA and CDR2 FQGNSA. J gave up 4 bases and V 1 base, and 4 bases lay outside the gene matches. In DNA form, the CDR3 reads TGTGCCAGCAGCTTAGACAGGACTAGCGGGAGATACGAGCAGTACTTC. It translates to CASSLDRTSGRYEQYF.

The CDR3 DNA is TGTGCCAGCAGTTTGTTTTCCCCCGGCAATGAGCAGTTCTTC. Translated: CASSLFSPGNEQFF. The chain joins TRBV27 to TRBJ2-1, with unresolved D. The V end lost 3 bases, the J end lost 6 bases, and 12 bases lay between the germline ends. CDR3 length: 14 amino acids. Germline-derived CDR1 and CDR2 are MNHEY and SMNVEV (reference sequence).

The CDR3 sequence: CASSQVQGAPANEQFF. The CDR3 coding sequence is TGTGCCAGCAGCCAAGTGCAGGGGGCGCCGGCCAATGAGCAGTTCTTC. The chain carries TRBV3-1 (or the pseudogene TRBV3-2) and TRBJ2-1; 8 bases fit TRBD1. Germline lookup yields CDR1 LGHDT and CDR2 YNNKEL (reference sequence). This CDR3 is 16 amino acids long. After removal of 1 base from V and 6 bases from J, the junction contained 8 bases not matched to a gene.

The chain has TRBV30 and TRBJ2-1, with 8 nucleotides matching TRBD2. This CDR3 has 15 amino acids. The germline V gene encodes CDR1 GTSNPN and CDR2 SVGIG (reference sequence). Trimming at V came to 1 base and at J to 7 bases, leaving 9 bases not matched to a gene. CDR3 in amino acids: CAWSGGGRSLNEQFF. Written as DNA, the CDR3 is TGTGCCTGGAGTGGCGGCGGGAGGTCATTGAATGAGCAGTTCTTC.

The V gene is TRBV27, the J gene TRBJ2-7, with 12 bases lining up with TRBD1. CDR1 is MNHEY, CDR2 SMNVEV, per germline (reference sequence). CDR3 length: 14 residues. Unmatched junction bases numbered 5, after V lost 6 bases and J lost 5 bases. The CDR3 here is CASRGTGGLDEQYF. The CDR3 bases are TGTGCCAGCAGGGGGACAGGGGGCCTGGACGAGCAGTACTTC.

This rearrangement joins TRBV6-5 to TRBJ1-1; D not certain. V shed 0 bases and J shed 2 bases, with 13 bases lying between them. Germline V gene sequence: CDR1 MNHEY, CDR2 SVGAGI. The CDR3 consists of 16 residues. CDR3 DNA: TGTGCCAGCAGTTACTCGAATCTCGACAAAAACACTGAAGCTTTCTTT. This translates into CASSYSNLDKNTEAFF.

CDR3 DNA: TGTGCCAGCAGCTTCGACAGGGGGCAAAACACCATATATTTT. This gives the protein CASSFDRGQNTIYF. V usage is TRBV7-3 and J usage is TRBJ1-3; 10 positions agree with TRBD1. Germline CDR1 and CDR2: SGHTA and FQGTGA. V gave up 3 bases and J gave up 6 bases; unmatched junction bases: 2. The CDR3 is made up of 14 amino acids.

There are a few counts of this clone. The CDR3 sequence: CASSVTSGSYEQYF. The CDR3 coding sequence is TGTGCCAGCAGCGTGACTAGCGGGTCCTACGAGCAGTACTTC. The chain combines TRBV7-2 with TRBJ2-7; TRBD2 matches 10 bases. Trimming cost V 5 bases and J 1 base; bases outside gene matches: 2. The CDR3 is 14 amino acids. The V gene's germline CDR1 is SGHTA and CDR2 FQGNSA.

This chain connects TRBV27 to TRBJ1-1; D call uncertain. The CDR3 length is 14 residues. Germline V lookup: CDR1 MNHEY, CDR2 SMNVEV (reference sequence). V was pared by 2 bases and J by 1 base, with 8 bases between. The CDR3 DNA sequence: TGTGCCAGCAGTTTAGAGAATACGAACACTGAAGCTTTCTTT. Its translation: CASSLENTNTEAFF.

The rearrangement links TRBV14 to TRBJ2-1; 9 positions match TRBD2. Looked up from germline, CDR1 is SGHDN and CDR2 is FVKESK. With 6 bases clipped from V and 9 bases from J, the junction kept 9 bases outside the gene matches. The length of the CDR3 is 14 residues. CDR3: CASSLGLAVGEQFF. CDR3 nucleotides: TGTGCCAGCAGTTTGGGACTAGCCGTTGGTGAGCAGTTCTTC.

The chain carries TRBV24-1 and TRBJ2-3, with D tentatively TRBD1 (6 bases). The length of the CDR3 is 17 residues. Germline values: CDR1 KGHDR, CDR2 SFDVKD. The V end lost 9 bases, the J end lost 0 bases, and 21 bases lay between the germline ends. In DNA, the CDR3 is TGTGCCACCCAGTTAGGGGGAGCGAGTACAAGCACAGATACGCAGTATTTT. It specifies CATQLGGASTSTDTQYF.

The V and J genes are TRBV18 and TRBJ1-1, with D hard to call. V dropped 5 bases and J dropped 1 base, with 8 bases sitting between them. CDR1 and CDR2 (germline): KGHSH, LQKENI. The CDR3 runs 13 residues. Here the CDR3 DNA reads TGTGCCAGCTCAACCACAAAGAACACTGAAGCTTTCTTT. The encoded protein is CASSTTKNTEAFF.

The V gene is TRBV5-1, the J gene TRBJ1-3; no firm D call. Germline V gene lookup returns CDR1 SGHRS and CDR2 YFSETQ. Trimming cost V 0 bases and J 0 bases, with 10 bases left between them. The CDR3 length is 16 residues. CDR3 in DNA: TGCGCCAGCAGCTTGGGGGAGGACCTCTCTGGAAACACCATATATTTT. This translates into CASSLGEDLSGNTIYF.

V gene TRBV10-1 combines with J gene TRBJ2-1; TRBD2 matches 10 bases. This CDR3 spans 15 amino acids. J lost 2 bases, V lost 6 bases, and 4 bases had no gene match. The germline V gene encodes CDR1 WNHNN and CDR2 SYGVQD (reference sequence). CDR3 region: CASSPGLAAYNEQFF. The DNA for the CDR3 is TGCGCCAGCAGCCCCGGACTAGCGGCCTACAATGAGCAGTTCTTC.

This chain links TRBV6-5 with TRBJ2-3; 10 bases align to TRBD2. The J segment lost 3 bases and the V segment lost 2 bases, leaving 5 bases of the junction unmatched. Germline V gene lookup returns CDR1 MNHEY and CDR2 SVGAGI. This CDR3 is 16 amino acids long. CDR3 protein: CASSYASGSRTDTQYF. The CDR3, as DNA: TGTGCCAGCAGTTACGCTAGCGGGAGTAGGACAGATACGCAGTATTTT.

This chain connects TRBV29-1 to TRBJ2-1, with D maybe TRBD1 (6 bases). The germline gives CDR1 SQVTM, CDR2 ANQGSEA. V lost 0 bases and J lost 7, with 16 bases in between. The CDR3 spans 15 residues. DNA of the CDR3: TGCAGCGTTGAAGATCGGCGCACAGGGAGAAATGAGCAGTTCTTC. It translates to CSVEDRRTGRNEQFF.

The CDR3 here is CASSPDRGETQYF. CDR3 DNA sequence: TGTGCCAGCAGCCCGGACAGGGGCGAGACCCAGTACTTC. The chain has TRBV7-3 and TRBJ2-5; the match to TRBD1 covers 9 bases. The germline gives CDR1 SGHTA, CDR2 FQGTGA. Germline trimming cut 5 bases from V and 5 bases from J; bases unmatched to any gene: 3. This CDR3 contains 13 residues.

The chain links TRBV5-4 to TRBJ2-1; 8 nucleotides match TRBD1. Germline assignment: CDR1 SGHNT and CDR2 YYREEE (reference sequence). This CDR3 spans 14 amino acids. Losses at the gene ends were 3 bases for V and 9 bases for J; bases not matched to a gene: 8. The CDR3 DNA follows: TGTGCCAGCAGCTCCGGGACAGGTACTACTGAGCAGTTCTTC. It encodes CASSSGTGTTEQFF.

The rearrangement joins TRBV7-9 to TRBJ2-1; 13 bases fit TRBD2. This CDR3 has 17 residues. V shed 4 bases, J shed 12 bases, and the junction held 15 bases outside the gene matches. Germline V lookup: CDR1 SEHNR, CDR2 FQNEAQ (reference sequence). The CDR3 bases are TGTGCCAGCAGCTACCCAACCGGGACTAGCGGGACACGTGGGCAGTTCTTC. Translated: CASSYPTGTSGTRGQFF.